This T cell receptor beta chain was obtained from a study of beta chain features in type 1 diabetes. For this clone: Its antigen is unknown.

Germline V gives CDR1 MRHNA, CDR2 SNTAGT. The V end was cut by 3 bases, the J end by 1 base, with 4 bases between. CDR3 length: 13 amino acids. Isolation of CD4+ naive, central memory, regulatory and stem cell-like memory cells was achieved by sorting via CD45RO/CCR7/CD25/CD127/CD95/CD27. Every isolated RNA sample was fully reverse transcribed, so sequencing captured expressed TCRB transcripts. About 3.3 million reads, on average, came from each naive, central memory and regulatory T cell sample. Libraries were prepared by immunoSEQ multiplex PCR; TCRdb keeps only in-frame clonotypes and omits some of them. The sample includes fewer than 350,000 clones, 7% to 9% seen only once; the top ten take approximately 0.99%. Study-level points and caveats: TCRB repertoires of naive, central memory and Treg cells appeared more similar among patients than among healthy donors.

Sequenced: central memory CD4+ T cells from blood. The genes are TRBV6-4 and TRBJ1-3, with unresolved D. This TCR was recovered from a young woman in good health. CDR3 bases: TGTGCCAGCAGTGATGATTCTGGAAACACCATATATTTT. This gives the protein CASSDDSGNTIYF.